This entry concerns a single T cell receptor (beta chain). Its matching antigen is unknown. The source of the sample is a study of cytomegalovirus exposure and HLA in healthy donors. Across the whole study: In a later analysis, the 120 or so validation repertoires were reported to have used the same platform as the roughly 700 first-cohort repertoires. Whole-study results and caveats: Through in vitro validation, three CMV-associated chains were shown to be specific for CMV antigens. Clusters of TCRs from the first cohort tended to co-occur in the approximately 130 validation repertoires (as a later analysis found).

The method was immunoSEQ multiplex PCR; TCRdb's version includes in-frame clones alone and lacks a portion of them. The repertoire includes around 240,000 clones, nearly 90% of them detected once, and about 0.36% sits in the top ten. The CDR3 contains 14 residues. The germline V gene has CDR1 MNHEY and CDR2 SVGAGI. While the first cohort had fewer than 850 subjects, the donors belonged to the separate validation cohort of fewer than 150 subjects. The rearrangement joins TRBV6-5 to TRBJ1-2; tentative D call: TRBD1 (6 bases). Specimen: PBMCs. The receptor comes from a woman aged 18-29 years in good health and CMV-seronegative. In DNA, the CDR3 is TGTGCTTCAGGCAGAACAGGGTCTAACTATGGCTACACCTTC. Encoded protein: CASGRTGSNYGYTF.